This T cell receptor beta chain appears in the sequencing data of a study of T cells expressing NK-cell markers. Points from the study as a whole: Several donors likewise had their CD3+CD56-NKG2C+ fraction led by these clonotypes.

On this clonotype: Its antigen is not identified.

TCRdb processed the 5' RACE reads again and assigns one entry to each CDR3 protein, with no DNA. The table lists 300,000 to 500,000 distinct CDR3 sequences, with about 10% in the top ten. The source material was blood T cells: a sorted CD56 or NKG2C T cell subset, CD4+ or CD8+ T cells, or bulk PBMC T cells (not recorded which). The TCR originated in a woman in her fifties or sixties in good health.

This CDR3 is CASSLGLAGGEETQYF. The V call is TRBV12-3 or TRBV12-4, the J call TRBJ2-5; TCRdb gives TRBD2 as the D gene, but with no DNA this cannot be confirmed. CDR3 size: 16 residues.